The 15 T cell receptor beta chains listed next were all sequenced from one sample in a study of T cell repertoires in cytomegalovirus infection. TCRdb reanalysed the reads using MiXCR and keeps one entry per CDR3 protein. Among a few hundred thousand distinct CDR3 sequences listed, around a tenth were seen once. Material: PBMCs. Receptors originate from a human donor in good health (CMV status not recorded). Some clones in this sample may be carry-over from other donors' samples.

In DNA, the CDR3 is TGTGCCAGCAGCCCATCAAGAGGGGCTCATGAAAAACTGTTTTTT. Amino acids: CASSPSRGAHEKLFF. This sequence joins TRBV7-6 and TRBJ1-4, with D perhaps matching TRBD1 (5 bases). Germline assignment: CDR1 SGHVS and CDR2 FNYEAQ. V lost 5 bases and J lost 6, with 16 bases in between. This CDR3 is built from 15 residues.

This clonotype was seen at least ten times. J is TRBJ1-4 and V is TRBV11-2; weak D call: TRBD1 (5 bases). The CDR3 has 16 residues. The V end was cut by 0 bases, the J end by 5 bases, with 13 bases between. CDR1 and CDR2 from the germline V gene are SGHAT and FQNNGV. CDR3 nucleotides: TGTGCCAGCAGCTTAGACCTGGGACGGATAAATGAAAAACTGTTTTTT. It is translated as CASSLDLGRINEKLFF.

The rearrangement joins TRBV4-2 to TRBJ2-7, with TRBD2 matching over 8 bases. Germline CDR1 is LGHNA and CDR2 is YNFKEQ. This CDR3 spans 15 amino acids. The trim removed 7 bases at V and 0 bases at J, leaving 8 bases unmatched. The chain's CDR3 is CASTDRAGDSYEQYF. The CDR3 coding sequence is TGTGCCAGCACCGACCGAGCGGGGGACTCCTACGAGCAGTACTTC.

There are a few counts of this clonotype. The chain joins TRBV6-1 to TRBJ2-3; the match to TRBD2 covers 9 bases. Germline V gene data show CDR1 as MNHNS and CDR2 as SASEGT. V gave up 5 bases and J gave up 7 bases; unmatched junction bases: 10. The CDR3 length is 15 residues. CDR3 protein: CASSPAGGNRNTQYF. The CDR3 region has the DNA TGTGCCAGCAGTCCAGCGGGGGGTAACCGAAATACGCAGTATTTT.

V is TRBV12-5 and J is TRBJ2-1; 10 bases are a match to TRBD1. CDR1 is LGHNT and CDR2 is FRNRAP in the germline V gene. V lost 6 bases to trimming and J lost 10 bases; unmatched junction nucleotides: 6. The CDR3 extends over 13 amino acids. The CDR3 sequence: CASGGDRGNEQFF. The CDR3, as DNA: TGTGCTAGTGGGGGGGACAGGGGTAACGAGCAGTTCTTC.

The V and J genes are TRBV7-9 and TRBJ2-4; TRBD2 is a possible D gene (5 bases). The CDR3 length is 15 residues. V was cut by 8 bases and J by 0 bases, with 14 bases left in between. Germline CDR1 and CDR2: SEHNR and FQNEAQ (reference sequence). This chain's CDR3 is CASRNLGVAKNIQYF. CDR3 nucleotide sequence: TGTGCCAGCCGAAATCTCGGGGTAGCCAAAAACATTCAGTACTTC.

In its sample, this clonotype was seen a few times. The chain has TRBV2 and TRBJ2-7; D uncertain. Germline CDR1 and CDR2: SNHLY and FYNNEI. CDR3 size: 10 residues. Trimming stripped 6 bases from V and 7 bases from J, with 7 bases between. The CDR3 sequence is CASRGSEQYF. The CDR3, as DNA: TGTGCCAGCAGGGGGTCGGAGCAGTACTTC.

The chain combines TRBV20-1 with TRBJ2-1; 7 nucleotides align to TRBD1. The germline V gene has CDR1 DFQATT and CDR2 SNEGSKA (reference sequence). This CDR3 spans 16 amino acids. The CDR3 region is CSALGIDRAHLNEQFF. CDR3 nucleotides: TGCAGCGCTCTGGGAATCGACAGGGCCCACCTGAATGAGCAGTTCTTC.

Here the CDR3 DNA reads TGCAGTGCTACCCCCCTAAGCTCTGGAAACACCATATATTTT. This gives the protein CSATPLSSGNTIYF. The chain combines TRBV20-1 with TRBJ1-3, with unresolved D. The germline V and J ends were trimmed by 4 bases and 0 bases, with 10 bases remaining between them. This CDR3 has 14 residues. Looked up from germline, CDR1 is DFQATT and CDR2 is SNEGSKA (reference sequence).

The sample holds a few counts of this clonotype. The CDR3 DNA follows: TGTGCCAGCAGTTGGGGGACTAGCGGGAGCAATGAGCAGTTCTTC. This encodes CASSWGTSGSNEQFF. This rearrangement joins TRBV27 to TRBJ2-1, with 14 bases lining up with TRBD2. The CDR3 is 15 residues long. V shed 4 bases and J 6 bases; nucleotides not matched to a gene: 2. Germline V gene sequence: CDR1 MNHEY, CDR2 SMNVEV (reference sequence).

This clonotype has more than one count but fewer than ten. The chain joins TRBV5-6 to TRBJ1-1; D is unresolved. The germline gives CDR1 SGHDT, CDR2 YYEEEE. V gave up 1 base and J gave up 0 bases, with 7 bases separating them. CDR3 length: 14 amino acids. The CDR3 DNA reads TGTGCCAGCAGCTTGAATGGTCTGAACACTGAAGCTTTCTTT. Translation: CASSLNGLNTEAFF.

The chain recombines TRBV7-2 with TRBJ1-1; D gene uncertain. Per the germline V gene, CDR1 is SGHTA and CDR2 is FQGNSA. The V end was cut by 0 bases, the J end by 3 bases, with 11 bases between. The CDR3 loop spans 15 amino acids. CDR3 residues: CASSLAFRADTEAFF. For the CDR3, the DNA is TGTGCCAGCAGCTTAGCGTTTAGGGCGGACACTGAAGCTTTCTTT.

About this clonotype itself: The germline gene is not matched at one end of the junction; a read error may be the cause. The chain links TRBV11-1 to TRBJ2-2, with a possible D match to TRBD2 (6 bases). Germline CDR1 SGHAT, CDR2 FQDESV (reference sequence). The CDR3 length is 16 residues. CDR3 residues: CASRIGGTSNTRELFF. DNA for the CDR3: TGTGCCAGCAGAATCGGTGGGACTTCGAACACCAGGGAGCTGTTTTTT.

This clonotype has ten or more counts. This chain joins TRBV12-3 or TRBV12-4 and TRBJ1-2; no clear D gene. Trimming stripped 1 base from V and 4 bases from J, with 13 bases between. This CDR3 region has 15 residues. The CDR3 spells CASSLGLGLSYGYTF. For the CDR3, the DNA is TGTGCCAGCAGTTTAGGGCTGGGGTTGAGCTATGGCTACACCTTC.

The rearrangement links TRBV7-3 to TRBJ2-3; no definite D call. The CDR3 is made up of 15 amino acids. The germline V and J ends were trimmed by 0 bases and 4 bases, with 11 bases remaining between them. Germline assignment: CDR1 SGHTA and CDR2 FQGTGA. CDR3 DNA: TGTGCCAGCAGCTTAACTCGCGGCCGGGCAGATACGCAGTATTTT. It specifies CASSLTRGRADTQYF.